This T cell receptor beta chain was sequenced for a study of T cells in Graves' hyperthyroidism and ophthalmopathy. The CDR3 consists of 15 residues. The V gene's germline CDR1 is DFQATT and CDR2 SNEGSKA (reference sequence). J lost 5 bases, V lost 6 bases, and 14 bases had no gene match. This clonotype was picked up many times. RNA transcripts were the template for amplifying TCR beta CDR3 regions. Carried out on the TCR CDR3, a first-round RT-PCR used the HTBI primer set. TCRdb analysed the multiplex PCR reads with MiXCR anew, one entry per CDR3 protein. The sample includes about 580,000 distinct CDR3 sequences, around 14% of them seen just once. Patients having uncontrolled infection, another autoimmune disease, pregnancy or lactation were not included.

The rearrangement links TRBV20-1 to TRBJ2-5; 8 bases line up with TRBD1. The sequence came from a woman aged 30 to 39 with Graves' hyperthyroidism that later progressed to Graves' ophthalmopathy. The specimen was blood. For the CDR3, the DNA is TGCAGTGCCGACAGGGGCGAAAGCGTCCCGGAGACCCAGTACTTC. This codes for CSADRGESVPETQYF.